The present entry profiles one TCR beta chain with its context. The table lists this clone with a count of one. This receptor's antigen is unknown. Qualities for individual bases were not recorded, and no much larger clone is one base off. The same CDR3 is also encoded by other DNA sequences in this sample. This entry comes from a study of shared clonotypes between healthy human individuals (dated by TCRdb to the early 2020s). Regarding the study in general: The cohort comprised a couple of women and three men aged 18 to 49 years. For each donor, three plates each were used for CD4 naive and CD4 memory, two plates were used for CD8 naive, and one plate was used for CD8 memory. The study deeply sequenced blood TCR repertoires of about 5 healthy adults to estimate repertoire size and the extent of clonotype sharing between individuals. To increase sequencing depth and limit assay-specific biases, TCR repertoire library preparation and sequencing were carried out by different laboratories using diverse techniques. Leukapheresis yielded between about 0.85 and 10 billion PBMCs per donor.

Donors were healthy HIV-negative adults with no recently reported acute infections or vaccinations. Every donor was a Caucasian adult living in Nashville, Tennessee, USA. CD4+ T cells were enriched by magnetic negative selection; naive cells were then positively selected on CD45RA, and the negative fraction formed the memory subset. Blood was obtained by leukapheresis, after which PBMCs were separated by Ficoll-Histopaque density gradient centrifugation and cryopreserved in liquid nitrogen vapor phase. Analytical flow cytometry was used to check the purity and quantity of every magnetically sorted T cell population. Genomic DNA was isolated from each sorted fraction and quantified by UV absorbance on a Nanodrop 2000c. Using the deep immunoSEQ assay, TCR CDR3 regions were amplified from genomic DNA by multiplex PCR. Extracted genomic DNA from each cell subset was spread evenly across all wells of several immunoSEQ 96-well plates, with each plate serving as a replicate. Each replicate PCR for sorted subsets received around 200 ng genomic DNA, equal to about 30,000 T cell genomes. Purified libraries were quantified with a Qubit 3.0 fluorometer, sized on a Bioanalyzer 2100, and re-quantified with the KAPA Library Quantification kit. Every immunoSEQ 96-well plate was sequenced on a dedicated single-read 150-cycle Illumina NextSeq 550 flow cell. Turning to the authors' computational methods: Because the immunoSEQ output included only junctional sequences and no quality scores, the filtering could not be the same as the filtering used for full-length reads. Sequences were annotated with PyIR, a Python wrapper for IgBLAST v1.9, using IMGT germline references to assign V/J genes and CDR3. Reads with weak V/J assignments (E-value above 1e-6), missing CDR3, stop codons, out-of-frame junctions, or ambiguous translated residues were removed. V3J clonotypes were defined by identical inferred V gene, J gene, and CDR3 amino acid sequence. The percentage overlap between two repertoires was calculated by dividing the number of shared unique clonotypes by the size of the smaller repertoire. RTK rarefaction, the Chao1 estimator, and Recon v2.1 estimates of unobserved clonotypes were used to assess repertoire richness. For all TCRbeta clonotypes obtained by the gDNA method from a few donors, generation probabilities were computed with OLGA. TCRdb limited this immuneACCESS table to in-frame rearrangements with V and J called. A share of clones is missing; checked studies link under half to unresolved V genes, and the rest is unexplained. D and trimming come from the DNA, and the V and J calls and clone size come from that table. The sample yields over a million clones; 95% to 97% were counted once. The ten top clones hold more than 0.9% of the sample.

What the work shows at the level of the full study, not this receptor alone: The genetic and exposure-history diversity represented was limited by the small number of donors. Estimated clonotype richness was generally larger for naive than for memory subsets. Only blood was sampled, and tissue TCR repertoires likely differ from those in blood. Based on pairwise subsampling, the degree of clonotype sharing among donors was expected to be affected by sequencing depth. Incomplete sequencing was indicated by rarefaction of sorted-subset datasets, despite the large sequencing depth. When four donors were compared, the shared fraction of clonotypes was about 5% for naive CD4, approximately 3.3% for naive CD8, more than 2% for memory CD4, and 0.3% to 0.5% for memory CD8. Clonotypes shared by all four sorted-subset donors showed higher generation probabilities than non-shared clonotypes.

This TCR was recovered from a man aged 25-45 years in good health. Source material: naive CD4+ T cells sorted from blood. The sample's cell subset or site, from its label and the paper: CD45RA+ positively selected.

The DNA sequence follows: TGTGCCAGCTCACCACCGGGTACGGATACGCAGTATTTT. Protein translation: CASSPPGTDTQYF. The V and J genes are TRBV18 and TRBJ2-3, with no D gene named confidently. V is cut by 0 bases and J by 6 bases, and the space between the germline ends is 7 bases. There are 13 amino acids in the CDR3, from cysteine to phenylalanine inclusive. CDR3 DNA only is kept here, 39 bases in frame from base 1. Per the germline V gene, KGHSH is the CDR1 and LQKENI is the CDR2.